These 13 T cell receptor beta chains were all obtained from the same sample, sequenced in a study of blood T cell repertoires in COVID-19. TCRdb's table, derived via immunoSEQ multiplex PCR, lists solely in-frame clones and lacks some. The table lists under 40,000 clones, around 91% of them singletons, with around 1.5% in the top ten. Sequencing input: peripheral blood. The receptors originated from a man aged 60-69 years with active COVID-19.

The V gene is TRBV11-2, the J gene TRBJ2-3; TRBD1 aligns across 12 bases. V was pared by 4 bases and J by 2 bases, with 1 base of the junction left unmatched. The CDR3 covers 15 residues. Germline loops: CDR1 SGHAT, CDR2 FQNNGV. This chain's CDR3 is CASSWGQGATDTQYF. The CDR3 DNA reads TGTGCCAGCAGCTGGGGACAGGGGGCCACAGATACGCAGTATTTT.

The chain carries TRBV5-4 and TRBJ2-1, with 7 bases aligning to TRBD1. Germline V CDR1 and CDR2: SGHNT, YYREEE (reference sequence). This CDR3 is built from 13 residues. V trimming: 4 bases; J trimming: 4 bases; junction bases outside the gene matches: 2. DNA for the CDR3: TGTGCCAGCAGCCCGGGACAGTACAATGAGCAGTTCTTC. Protein: CASSPGQYNEQFF.

The chain employs TRBV9 and TRBJ1-4; 7 bases agree with TRBD1. CDR1 is SGDLS and CDR2 is YYNGEE in the germline V gene. This CDR3 is built from 15 residues. V lost 4 bases, J lost 5 bases, and 8 bases stayed unmatched. The CDR3 region has the DNA TGTGCCAGCAGCTTGGGGGTGACAGGGAATGAAAAACTGTTTTTT. Translated, it gives CASSLGVTGNEKLFF.

The chain combines TRBV11-3 with TRBJ2-1; 8 nucleotides line up with TRBD2. J lost 2 bases, V lost 5 bases, and 5 bases had no gene match. The CDR3 sequence is 15 residues long. CDR1 and CDR2 from the germline V gene are SGHNT and YENEEA. As DNA, the CDR3 is TGTGCCAGCAGCCTTCAAGCGGGGGCCTACAATGAGCAGTTCTTC. Its protein is CASSLQAGAYNEQFF.

The chain joins TRBV20-1 to TRBJ1-5, with D tentatively TRBD1 (5 bases). The V gene lost 3 bases and the J gene lost 3 bases, with 12 bases spanning the gap. CDR1 and CDR2 (germline): DFQATT, SNEGSKA (reference sequence). The CDR3 length is 14 residues. Here the CDR3 DNA reads TGCAGTGCTAGTTTAGCAGGGAACAATCAGCCCCAGCATTTT. As protein: CSASLAGNNQPQHF.

The V and J genes are TRBV30 and TRBJ2-7; 7 positions agree with TRBD1. Per the germline V gene, CDR1 is GTSNPN and CDR2 is SVGIG (reference sequence). The J segment lost 4 bases and the V segment lost 4 bases, leaving 4 bases of the junction unmatched. The CDR3 totals 12 residues. CDR3 loop: CAWTQQGYEQYF. The CDR3 region has the DNA TGTGCCTGGACCCAACAGGGGTACGAGCAGTACTTC. The whole variable domain, remainder taken from reference TRBV30 and TRBJ2-7, is SQTIHQWPATLVQPVGSPLSLECTVEGTSNPNLYWYRQAAGRGLQLLFYSVGIGQISSEVPQNLSASRPQDRQFILSSKKLLLSDSGFYLCAWTQQGYEQYFGPGTRLTVT.

The rearrangement links TRBV7-2 to TRBJ2-2, with 8 bases aligning to TRBD1. CDR1 SGHTA and CDR2 FQGNSA come from the germline V gene. The CDR3 is 18 amino acids. V lost 4 bases to trimming and J lost 5 bases; unmatched junction nucleotides: 15. CDR3 sequence (DNA): TGTGCCAGCAGCTCGAAGGGGGGCAGGGGGCGTTTTACCGGGGAGCTGTTTTTT. The encoded protein is CASSSKGGRGRFTGELFF. The full variable domain, completed using reference TRBV7-2 and TRBJ2-2, is GAGVSQSPSNKVTEKGKDVELRCDPISGHTALYWYRQSLGQGLEFLIYFQGNSAPDKSGLPSDRFSAERTGGSVSTLTIQRTQQEDSAVYLCASSSKGGRGRFTGELFFGEGSRLTVL.

The chain links TRBV29-1 to TRBJ2-1, with 8 positions matching TRBD1. Per the germline V gene, CDR1 is SQVTM and CDR2 is ANQGSEA. The junction had 10 bases not matched to a gene; V was cut back by 3 bases and J by 0 bases. The CDR3 covers 17 residues. The CDR3 region has the DNA TGCAGCGTTGAGGAGACAGGGGTCTTTTTCTCCTACAATGAGCAGTTCTTC. Translated, it gives CSVEETGVFFSYNEQFF.

The rearrangement joins TRBV6-4 to TRBJ1-5; tentative D call: TRBD1 (5 bases). V lost 2 bases and J 0 bases, leaving 17 bases between the germline ends. Germline V lookup: CDR1 MRHNA, CDR2 SNTAGT. CDR3 length: 18 amino acids. DNA for the CDR3: TGTGCCAGCAGTGACAGGGCCTTGAGGGACTATAGCAATCAGCCCCAGCATTTT. This translates into CASSDRALRDYSNQPQHF.

J is TRBJ1-2 and V is TRBV6-2 or TRBV6-3, with TRBD1 matching over 7 bases. With V trimmed by 4 bases and J by 5 bases, 16 bases remained unmatched. The CDR3 is made up of 17 amino acids. Germline V gene data show CDR1 as MNHEY and CDR2 as SVGEGT. CDR3 sequence: CASSLWDSTRLLYGYTF. CDR3 nucleotide sequence: TGTGCCAGCAGTTTATGGGACAGCACCCGGTTGTTGTATGGCTACACCTTC.

The gene calls are TRBV6-1 and TRBJ2-1, with 7 bases matching TRBD2. CDR3 length equals 15 residues. The germline V gene has CDR1 MNHNS and CDR2 SASEGT. With V trimmed by 1 base and J by 4 bases, 4 bases remained unmatched. The CDR3 DNA reads as TGTGCCAGCAGTGAAGTGGGACTACTGTACAATGAGCAGTTCTTC. As protein: CASSEVGLLYNEQFF.

V gene TRBV6-5 combines with J gene TRBJ1-4; the match to TRBD1 covers 9 bases. Looked up from germline, CDR1 is MNHEY and CDR2 is SVGAGI. After removal of 6 bases from V and 12 bases from J, the junction contained 14 bases not matched to a gene. This CDR3 comprises 15 residues. This chain's CDR3 is CASRPGQGRPRELFF. The CDR3 DNA sequence: TGTGCCAGCAGACCAGGACAGGGGCGCCCGAGGGAACTGTTTTTT.

In this sample, this clone turned up once. Other nucleotide sequences in the sample specify the same CDR3. The V gene is TRBV12-3 or TRBV12-4, the J gene TRBJ1-1; 7 bases map to TRBD1. The J segment lost 4 bases and the V segment lost 1 base, leaving 0 bases of the junction unmatched. The CDR3 extends over 13 amino acids. This CDR3 reads CASSLGQGTEAFF. In nucleotides, the CDR3 is TGTGCCAGCAGTTTAGGACAGGGCACTGAAGCTTTCTTT.